Following are 6 T cell receptor beta chains from one sample sequenced in a study of blood T cell repertoires in COVID-19. Assay used: immunoSEQ multiplex PCR; TCRdb lists only in-frame clones, some missing. The sample has 60,000 to 75,000 clones; just over 85% are singletons. Sequencing was carried out using peripheral blood. These receptors were obtained from a man under 40 with acute or convalescent COVID-19.

The chain is built from TRBV7-3 and TRBJ2-1; TRBD1 matches 12 bases. Per the germline V gene, CDR1 is SGHTA and CDR2 is FQGTGA. V shed 5 bases, J shed 8 bases, and the junction held 4 bases outside the gene matches. This CDR3 has 14 amino acids. The CDR3 DNA is TGTGCCAGCAGCCCCGGGACAGGGGGCGATGAGCAGTTCTTC. Encoded protein: CASSPGTGGDEQFF.

As DNA, the CDR3 is TGTGCCAGCAGCCCCGCTAGCGGGAGGGCAATCTTCTTC. It encodes CASSPASGRAIFF. V and J are TRBV11-3 and TRBJ2-1, with TRBD2 identical over 12 bases. Germline CDR1 reads SGHNT; CDR2 reads YENEEA. The CDR3 extends over 13 amino acids. J gave up 16 bases and V 5 bases, and 9 bases lay outside the gene matches.

The chain employs TRBV27 and TRBJ2-1, with 8 bases aligning to TRBD2. Trimming took 2 bases from V and 2 from J; bases not matched to a gene: 5. The length of the CDR3 is 16 residues. CDR1 MNHEY and CDR2 SMNVEV come from the germline V gene (reference sequence). CDR3 bases: TGTGCCAGCAGTTTAATAACTAGCGGCGCCTACAATGAGCAGTTCTTC. This sequence encodes CASSLITSGAYNEQFF.

The V call is TRBV2, the J call TRBJ2-7; no definite D call. This CDR3 contains 12 residues. The V and J ends lost 7 bases and 2 bases respectively, with 9 bases between them. Germline V gene data show CDR1 as SNHLY and CDR2 as FYNNEI. CDR3 nucleotides: TGTGCCAGCAAATCAGACACCTACGAGCAGTACTTC. This translates into CASKSDTYEQYF.

This clone was detected a few times. The rearrangement joins TRBV27 to TRBJ1-2; perhaps TRBD1 as D (5 bases). Trimming took off 1 base at V and 6 bases at J, with 9 bases between the two ends. The CDR3 has 13 residues. Germline-derived CDR1 and CDR2 are MNHEY and SMNVEV (reference sequence). The chain's CDR3 is CASSLFPGNGYTF. The CDR3 DNA is TGTGCCAGCAGTTTATTCCCAGGGAATGGCTACACCTTC.

The gene calls are TRBV30 and TRBJ1-5; 9 positions match TRBD1. The CDR3 totals 14 residues. Germline CDR1 is GTSNPN and CDR2 is SVGIG (reference sequence). The J segment lost 7 bases and the V segment lost 2 bases, leaving 6 bases of the junction unmatched. CDR3 sequence: CAWSRTGVGQPQHF. For the CDR3, the DNA is TGTGCCTGGAGTAGGACAGGGGTTGGCCAGCCCCAGCATTTT.